The entry below gives a single TCR beta chain sequence along with its context. Antigen specificity is unknown. Unmatched junction bases numbered 3, after V lost 8 bases and J lost 3 bases. CDR1 and CDR2 from the germline V gene are LNHDA and SQIVND (reference sequence). The CDR3 length is 13 residues. These data belong to a study of immune evolution from preneoplasia to lung adenocarcinoma. Broader study findings: Clonality was highest in normal lung, lower in later-stage lesions apparently. Top clone share appeared to fall from AAH through AIS, MIA, adenocarcinoma.

This table comes from immunoSEQ multiplex PCR, and its TCRdb copy is limited to in-frame clones, with some not included. The sample has some 3,900 clones; approximately 80% are singletons. The chain couples TRBV19 to TRBJ2-1; 8 bases line up with TRBD2. The TCR was taken from a person aged 60-80 years with lung adenocarcinoma. The specimen sequenced was FFPE lung adenocarcinoma in situ tissue. CDR3 protein: CASGLAIYNEQFF. CDR3 bases: TGTGCCAGTGGACTAGCCATCTACAATGAGCAGTTCTTC.